The TCR beta chain under discussion was sequenced for a study of blood T cell repertoires in COVID-19. Study details: Both acute and convalescent COVID-19 samples were obtained from the United States, Italy and Spain.

V was pared by 3 bases and J by 6 bases, with 8 bases of the junction left unmatched. CDR3 length: 16 amino acids. Germline CDR1 is MNHNS and CDR2 is SASEGT. Under the authors' procedure: It was from reference gene primer amplification that nucleated cell counts were estimated. Assay used: immunoSEQ multiplex PCR; TCRdb lists only in-frame clones, some missing. V and J calls and clone size are given by that table; D and trimming were obtained from the DNA. The sample yields 270,000 or so clones, approximately 90% seen once. This clonotype originated in a man between 35 and 55 years old who had been exposed to COVID-19. J is TRBJ2-1 and V is TRBV6-1; 10 bases match TRBD2. Sequencing was carried out using PBMCs or T cells enriched from blood (not recorded which). The CDR3 DNA reads TGTGCCAGCAGTGAGGCTCTAGCGGGAGCGGGCAATGAGCAGTTCTTC. This gives the protein CASSEALAGAGNEQFF.